This passage covers 8 T cell receptor beta chains from one sample sequenced in a study of shared clonotypes between healthy human individuals. TCRdb's copy holds only in-frame clones and misses some; the assay was immunoSEQ multiplex PCR. The table includes more than 1 million clones, 75% to 80% detected once. Source material: memory CD4+ T cells from PBMCs. This sample's subset: CD45RA-negative fraction. The source is a man aged 18 to 30 in good health. Some clones in this sample may be carry-over from other donors' samples.

Points on this clone: Other DNA sequences from this sample encode an identical CDR3 as well. The J gene is TRBJ1-1, the V gene TRBV30; D perhaps matches TRBD1 (6 bases). This CDR3 is built from 11 residues. CDR1 is GTSNPN, CDR2 SVGIG, per germline (reference sequence). Trimming removed 4 bases at V and 8 bases at J, with 11 bases between. The CDR3 nucleotides are TGTGCCTGGATAGGGGGGCGGGAAGCTTTCTTT. It translates to CAWIGGREAFF.

This clone turned up a few times. The CDR3 DNA follows: TGTGCCAGCAGCTTAAAACTAGTTTCCTACAATGAGCAGTTCTTC. Translated, it gives CASSLKLVSYNEQFF. The V call is TRBV7-9, the J call TRBJ2-1; a possible D gene is TRBD2 (5 bases). The germline V gene encodes CDR1 SEHNR and CDR2 FQNEAQ (reference sequence). CDR3 length: 15 residues. Trimming took 2 bases from V and 1 from J, leaving 9 bases between them.

With respect to this clone: The same CDR3 arises from other DNA sequences in this sample as well. The J gene is TRBJ2-2, the V gene TRBV5-1; D call uncertain. Germline CDR1 reads SGHRS; CDR2 reads YFSETQ. The CDR3 loop spans 13 amino acids. The V end lost 0 bases, the J end lost 4 bases, and 4 bases lay between the germline ends. CDR3 loop: CASSLAGTGELFF. The DNA for the CDR3 is TGCGCCAGCAGCTTGGCCGGCACCGGGGAGCTGTTTTTT.

This clone has just a few counts. The genes are TRBV7-9 and TRBJ1-5; D might be TRBD1 (6 bases). This CDR3 spans 14 amino acids. The germline CDR1 and CDR2 sequences are SEHNR and FQNEAQ (reference sequence). V dropped 5 bases and J dropped 5 bases, with 13 bases sitting between them. CDR3 DNA: TGTGCCAGCAGCCCCGGGACACCCGATCAGCCCCAGCATTTT. Its translation is CASSPGTPDQPQHF.

For the CDR3, the DNA is TGTGCCAGCAGACCAGGACAGGCAGGAACCTACGAGCAGTACTTC. Residues: CASRPGQAGTYEQYF. V usage is TRBV6-5 and J usage is TRBJ2-7; 7 bases are a match to TRBD1. The CDR3 runs 15 residues. V dropped 6 bases and J dropped 2; count of bases not matched to a gene: 10. Per the germline V gene, CDR1 is MNHEY and CDR2 is SVGAGI.

The rearrangement joins TRBV2 to TRBJ2-3; TRBD2 matches at 11 bases. The germline gives CDR1 SNHLY, CDR2 FYNNEI. The ends lost 6 bases at V and 4 bases at J; junction bases unmatched: 3. This CDR3 comprises 14 residues. The CDR3 DNA sequence: TGTGCCAGCAGAACTAGCGGGAGTCCAGATACGCAGTATTTT. Its translation: CASRTSGSPDTQYF.

The gene calls are TRBV5-4 and TRBJ2-2, with 10 bases fitting TRBD2. The ends lost 4 bases at V and 1 base at J; junction bases unmatched: 7. Looked up from germline, CDR1 is SGHNT and CDR2 is YYREEE (reference sequence). The CDR3 contains 17 residues. The CDR3 region is CASSTFRTSGNTGELFF. Here the CDR3 DNA reads TGTGCCAGCAGCACATTTCGGACTAGCGGGAACACCGGGGAGCTGTTTTTT. Using reference TRBV5-4 and TRBJ2-2 for the parts outside the CDR3, the full variable domain is ETGVTQSPTHLIKTRGQQVTLRCSSQSGHNTVSWYQQALGQGPQFIFQYYREEENGRGNFPPRFSGLQFPNYSSELNVNALELDDSALYLCASSTFRTSGNTGELFFGEGSRLTVL.

The chain uses TRBV9 and TRBJ2-5; 8 bases line up with TRBD1. CDR1 and CDR2 from the germline V gene are SGDLS and YYNGEE. The J segment lost 4 bases and the V segment lost 1 base, leaving 3 bases of the junction unmatched. The CDR3 contains 14 residues. The chain's CDR3 is CASSVRGQGETQYF. The CDR3 nucleotides read TGTGCCAGCAGCGTACGCGGACAGGGAGAGACCCAGTACTTC.